This TCR beta chain is drawn from a study of T-cell reconstitution after alpha-beta-depleted transplantation in children. Using unique molecular identifiers, the investigators prepared the TCRbeta library. TCRdb ran MiXCR on the PCR reads and lists one entry per CDR3 protein. The sample has about 500,000 distinct CDR3 sequences, about 31% seen once. The CDR3 consists of 16 residues. The junction had 8 bases not matched to a gene; V was cut back by 3 bases and J by 1 base. Germline lookup yields CDR1 SGHRS and CDR2 YFSETQ. This clonotype was obtained from a human donor who donated a stem cell graft to a child with aplastic anemia. Sequences were derived from PBMCs from the stem cell graft donor, sampled from the stem cell graft. The V and J genes are TRBV5-1 and TRBJ1-1; 8 nucleotides align to TRBD1. The CDR3 bases are TGCGCCAGCAGCTCAGGGTCAGGGACAGGGAACACTGAAGCTTTCTTT. Its translation is CASSSGSGTGNTEAFF.